This T cell receptor beta chain stems from a study of CD8+ T cells in alopecia areata. Study information: Patients received oral tofacitinib, 5 to 10 mg twice daily, for moderate-to-severe alopecia areata. It was 6 to 18 months of tofacitinib, and then there were 6 months off drug.

Stated treatment: oral pan-JAK inhibitor, 5-10 mg twice daily. Extraction of RNA preceded its reverse transcription into cDNA, which served as the sequencing template. Using immunoSEQ multiplex PCR, the repertoire was profiled, and TCRdb retains in-frame clones only, with some absent. The data hold about 190,000 clones, with 55% to 70% observed a single time. Germline V gene data show CDR1 as GTSNPN and CDR2 as SVGIG (reference sequence). Trimming shortened V by 7 bases and J by 4 bases, and 14 bases separated the two germline ends. The CDR3 loop spans 13 amino acids. The V call is TRBV30, the J call TRBJ1-5; D might be TRBD1 (5 bases). The specimen was CD4+ T cells sorted from blood, collected at week 4, from a patient treated with tofacitinib. The clonotype comes from a human donor with alopecia areata. CDR3 bases: TGTGCCTCAGGCGGGGGGTTTAATCAGCCCCAGCATTTT. Translating gives CASGGGFNQPQHF. Combining the CDR3 with reference TRBV30 and TRBJ1-5 gives the whole variable domain SQTIHQWPATLVQPVGSPLSLECTVEGTSNPNLYWYRQAAGRGLQLLFYSVGIGQISSEVPQNLSASRPQDRQFILSSKKLLLSDSGFYLCASGGGFNQPQHFGDGTRLSIL.